The 19 T cell receptor beta chains listed next were all sequenced from one sample in a study of cytomegalovirus exposure and HLA in healthy donors. Profiled with immunoSEQ multiplex PCR; TCRdb holds only in-frame clones, not every one. The profile shows 120,000 or so clones, more than 75% of them singletons. The sequenced sample consisted of PBMCs. All receptors come from a woman aged 30 to 39 in good health and CMV-seronegative.

This chain connects TRBV11-2 to TRBJ2-7, with 11 nucleotides matching TRBD2. The CDR3 is 14 residues long. Per germline, CDR1 SGHAT and CDR2 FQNNGV. The V segment lost 5 bases and the J segment 4 bases; nucleotides outside the gene matches: 4. The CDR3 here is CASSDGTSGYEQYF. In DNA form, the CDR3 reads TGTGCCAGCAGCGACGGGACTAGCGGTTACGAGCAGTACTTC.

The V gene is TRBV30, the J gene TRBJ1-4, with TRBD1 matching over 8 bases. J was trimmed by 0 bases and V by 8 bases; bases with no gene match: 5. Germline V gene lookup returns CDR1 GTSNPN and CDR2 SVGIG (reference sequence). The CDR3 extends over 14 amino acids. For the CDR3, the DNA is TGTGCCAGCGGACAGGGTGCAACTAATGAAAAACTGTTTTTT. Translated: CASGQGATNEKLFF.

The chain employs TRBV6-5 and TRBJ2-2, with 8 nucleotides matching TRBD2. Trimming took 4 bases from V and 6 from J; bases not matched to a gene: 4. CDR3 size: 14 residues. Per germline, CDR1 MNHEY and CDR2 SVGAGI. CDR3 region: CASSSGGAAGELFF. CDR3 DNA sequence: TGTGCCAGCAGTTCCGGGGGGGCCGCCGGGGAGCTGTTTTTT.

This chain links TRBV30 with TRBJ2-7; 7 nucleotides agree with TRBD2. Trimming removed 2 bases from V and 5 bases from J; junction bases left unmatched: 6. Germline V gene data show CDR1 as GTSNPN and CDR2 as SVGIG (reference sequence). This CDR3 comprises 13 residues. This CDR3 is CAWSSGLVDEQYF. CDR3 bases: TGTGCCTGGAGTTCAGGACTAGTTGACGAGCAGTACTTC.

This chain links TRBV30 with TRBJ1-3; D remains unclear. Germline CDR1 reads GTSNPN; CDR2 reads SVGIG (reference sequence). The CDR3 extends over 13 amino acids. V gave up 5 bases and J gave up 0 bases, with 8 bases separating them. The CDR3 sequence is CAWGHISGNTIYF. As DNA, the CDR3 is TGTGCCTGGGGCCACATCTCTGGAAACACCATATATTTT. The whole variable domain, filled in from reference TRBV30 and TRBJ1-3, reads SQTIHQWPATLVQPVGSPLSLECTVEGTSNPNLYWYRQAAGRGLQLLFYSVGIGQISSEVPQNLSASRPQDRQFILSSKKLLLSDSGFYLCAWGHISGNTIYFGEGSWLTVV.

This clone appeared a few times. V gene TRBV6-6 combines with J gene TRBJ2-5; perhaps TRBD1 as D (5 bases). Germline V gives CDR1 MNHNY, CDR2 SVGAGI (reference sequence). The CDR3 is made up of 13 amino acids. Deletions cut 10 bases from V and 5 bases from J, with 17 bases between. CDR3 amino acids: CAIQPAGQETQYF. In DNA, the CDR3 is TGTGCCATCCAACCCGCAGGGCAGGAGACCCAGTACTTC.

This sequence joins TRBV7-2 and TRBJ1-1; D gene uncertain. The ends were cut back, 1 base at V and 7 bases at J, with 13 bases in the middle. Germline assignment: CDR1 SGHTA and CDR2 FQGNSA. This CDR3 region has 14 residues. The CDR3 nucleotides read TGTGCCAGCAGCTTAGGGGCCGGGAGGAATGAAGCTTTCTTT. Protein sequence: CASSLGAGRNEAFF.

The J gene is TRBJ2-5, the V gene TRBV7-7, with 9 bases lining up with TRBD2. The V and J ends lost 5 bases and 5 bases, in that order; junction bases with no gene match: 9. The CDR3 sequence is 15 residues long. Germline V CDR1 and CDR2: SSHAT, FNYEAQ (reference sequence). In DNA, the CDR3 is TGTGCCAGCAGCATAGGACTAGCGCTTACGGAGACCCAGTACTTC. It translates to CASSIGLALTETQYF.

The CDR3 loop is CASSYTTQGNEQFF. DNA of the CDR3: TGTGCCAGCAGTTACACCACCCAGGGAAATGAGCAGTTCTTC. The chain has TRBV6-5 and TRBJ2-1; D might be TRBD1 (5 bases). Trimming removed 2 bases at V and 7 bases at J, with 12 bases between. Germline V gene lookup returns CDR1 MNHEY and CDR2 SVGAGI. The CDR3 has 14 amino acids.

V is TRBV7-2 and J is TRBJ2-3; weak D call: TRBD2 (6 bases). The V end was cut by 5 bases, the J end by 9 bases, with 18 bases between. Germline CDR1 is SGHTA and CDR2 is FQGNSA. The CDR3 runs to 14 residues. CDR3 nucleotide sequence: TGTGCCAGCAGCCCGAGCGGGTCCCTGGGGACGCAGTATTTT. It specifies CASSPSGSLGTQYF.

The chain has TRBV4-3 and TRBJ1-1; 9 bases line up with TRBD1. With 4 bases clipped from V and 10 bases from J, the junction kept 7 bases outside the gene matches. The germline V gene has CDR1 LGHNA and CDR2 YSLEER. This CDR3 is 13 amino acids long. CDR3 DNA: TGCGCCAGCAGCCTTACAGGGGGCGGGGGAGCTTTCTTT. Translation gives CASSLTGGGGAFF.

This clone was picked up one time. The chain combines TRBV6-5 with TRBJ1-2; perhaps TRBD1 as D (5 bases). V was clipped by 6 bases and J by 4 bases, with 9 bases between them. This CDR3 has 12 residues. Germline V lookup: CDR1 MNHEY, CDR2 SVGAGI. The CDR3 DNA reads TGTGCCAGCAGGCGGGGACTCTATGGCTACACCTTC. Protein product: CASRRGLYGYTF.

The chain recombines TRBV5-1 with TRBJ2-2; weak D call: TRBD2 (6 bases). The V end was cut by 3 bases, the J end by 2 bases, with 11 bases between. Germline V gene sequence: CDR1 SGHRS, CDR2 YFSETQ. The CDR3 spans 15 residues. CDR3 coding DNA: TGCGCCAGCAGCTCGGGACTTGATAACACCGGGGAGCTGTTTTTT. Protein product: CASSSGLDNTGELFF.

V gene TRBV6-5 combines with J gene TRBJ1-2, with a possible D match to TRBD1 (5 bases). The CDR3 runs to 11 residues. Germline lookup yields CDR1 MNHEY and CDR2 SVGAGI. Trimming stripped 6 bases from V and 7 bases from J, with 9 bases between. CDR3 sequence (DNA): TGTGCCAGCAGGACGGGGGTTGGCTACACCTTC. The encoded protein is CASRTGVGYTF.

The sample holds one count of this clone. The J gene is TRBJ1-6, the V gene TRBV7-6; unclear D gene. V was trimmed by 5 bases and J by 6 bases, leaving 8 bases between them. Per the germline V gene, CDR1 is SGHVS and CDR2 is FNYEAQ. The CDR3 runs 13 residues. The CDR3 DNA follows: TGTGCCAGCAGCCGGGAGTCTAATTCACCCCTCCACTTT. Amino acids: CASSRESNSPLHF.

V usage is TRBV6-5 and J usage is TRBJ1-5, with TRBD1 matching 8 bases. The V segment lost 6 bases and the J segment 6 bases; nucleotides outside the gene matches: 7. Germline V lookup: CDR1 MNHEY, CDR2 SVGAGI. This CDR3 region has 14 residues. As DNA, the CDR3 is TGTGCCAGCAGCCGCATACAGGGGGGTCAGCCCCAGCATTTT. This translates into CASSRIQGGQPQHF.

For the CDR3, the DNA is TGCGCCAGCAGCTCCTCGACAGGGGGCCCCTACGAGCAGTACTTC. Protein: CASSSSTGGPYEQYF. The chain uses TRBV5-1 and TRBJ2-7; TRBD1 matches at 10 bases. Germline V lookup: CDR1 SGHRS, CDR2 YFSETQ. This CDR3 has 15 residues. V lost 3 bases and J lost 2; bases outside the gene matches: 5.

The V call is TRBV7-2, the J call TRBJ2-3; 7 bases align to TRBD2. The length of the CDR3 is 15 residues. Per germline, CDR1 SGHTA and CDR2 FQGNSA. The V and J ends lost 3 bases and 1 base, in that order; junction bases with no gene match: 4. CDR3 loop: CASSFLAAGTDTQYF. The CDR3 nucleotides read TGTGCCAGCAGCTTTCTAGCGGCGGGCACAGATACGCAGTATTTT.

V and J are TRBV10-2 and TRBJ1-5; no reliable D call. This CDR3 comprises 13 residues. Looked up from germline, CDR1 is WSHSY and CDR2 is SAAADI. V was pared by 1 base and J by 4 bases, with 5 bases between. CDR3: CASSEFRNQPQHF. The CDR3 DNA reads TGCGCCAGCAGTGAGTTCAGAAATCAGCCCCAGCATTTT.